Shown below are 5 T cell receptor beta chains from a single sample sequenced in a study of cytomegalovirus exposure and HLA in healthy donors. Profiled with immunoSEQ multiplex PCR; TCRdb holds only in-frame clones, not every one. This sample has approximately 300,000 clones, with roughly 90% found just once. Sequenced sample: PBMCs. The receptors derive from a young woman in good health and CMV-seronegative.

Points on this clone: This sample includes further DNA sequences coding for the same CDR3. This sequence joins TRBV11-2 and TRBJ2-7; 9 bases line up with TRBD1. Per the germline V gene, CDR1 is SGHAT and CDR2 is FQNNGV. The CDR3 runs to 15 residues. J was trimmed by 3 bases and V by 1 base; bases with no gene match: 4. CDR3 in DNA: TGTGCCAGCAGCTTAGCGGGACAGGGTGGCTACGAGCAGTACTTC. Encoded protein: CASSLAGQGGYEQYF.

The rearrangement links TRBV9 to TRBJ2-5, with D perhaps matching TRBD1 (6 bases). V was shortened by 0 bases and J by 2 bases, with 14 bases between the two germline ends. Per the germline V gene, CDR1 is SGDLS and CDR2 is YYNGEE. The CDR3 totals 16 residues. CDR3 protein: CASSVGLQGPQETQYF. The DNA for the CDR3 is TGTGCCAGCAGCGTAGGACTACAGGGACCGCAAGAGACCCAGTACTTC.

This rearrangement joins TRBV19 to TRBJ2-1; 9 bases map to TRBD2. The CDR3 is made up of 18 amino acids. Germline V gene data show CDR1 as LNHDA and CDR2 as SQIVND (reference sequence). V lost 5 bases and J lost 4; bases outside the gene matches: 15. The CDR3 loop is CASSPLLGGRASYNEQFF. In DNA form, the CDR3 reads TGTGCCAGTAGTCCCCTATTGGGCGGGAGGGCTAGTTACAATGAGCAGTTCTTC.

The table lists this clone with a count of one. The CDR3 sequence: CASSLVLGTAEAFF. CDR3 in DNA: TGTGCCAGCAGCTTAGTCTTAGGGACAGCTGAAGCTTTCTTT. The chain links TRBV11-2 to TRBJ1-1; 7 bases are a match to TRBD1. V lost 1 base and J lost 6; bases outside the gene matches: 5. The CDR3 runs to 14 residues. Germline CDR1 and CDR2: SGHAT and FQNNGV.

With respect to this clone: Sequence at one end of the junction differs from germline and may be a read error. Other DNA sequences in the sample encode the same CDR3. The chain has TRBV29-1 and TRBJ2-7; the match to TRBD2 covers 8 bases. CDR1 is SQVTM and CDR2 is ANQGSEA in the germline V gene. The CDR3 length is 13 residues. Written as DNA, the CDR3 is TGCAGCGTCCTCAGCGGGAGAGTCTACGAACAGTACTTC. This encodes CSVLSGRVYEQYF.